A selection of T cell receptor beta chains follows, all from one sample in a study of T cell responses to AZD1222 COVID-19 vaccine. TCRdb keeps only in-frame clones here, not all; method: immunoSEQ multiplex PCR. This table has 90,000 to 120,000 clones, more than 90% appearing once. Sample: peripheral blood, taken on day 0 of AZD1222 vaccination. Every receptor here comes from an adult in good health. CDR3s include the opening cysteine and the closing phenylalanine or tryptophan. Each record gives: J gene, CDR3 length, V gene, CDR3 protein.

J gene: TRBJ1-2
CDR3 length: 16
V gene: TRBV5-4
CDR3 protein: CASSQLARDTTYGYTF

J gene: TRBJ2-5
CDR3 length: 12
V gene: TRBV12-3/TRBV12-4
CDR3 protein: CASSLNVETQYF

J gene: TRBJ1-4
CDR3 length: 13
V gene: TRBV18
CDR3 protein: CASSPQGNEKLFF

J gene: TRBJ2-4
CDR3 length: 15
V gene: TRBV5-6
CDR3 protein: CASSPRRGSGDIQYF

J gene: TRBJ2-6
CDR3 length: 13
V gene: TRBV28
CDR3 protein: CASSLGRGKVLTF

J gene: TRBJ1-2
CDR3 length: 19
V gene: TRBV5-5
CDR3 protein: CASSFGTGVDRFTNYGYTF

J gene: TRBJ2-2
CDR3 length: 14
V gene: TRBV27
CDR3 protein: CATGGLANTGELFF

J gene: TRBJ2-5
CDR3 length: 17
V gene: TRBV6-6
CDR3 protein: CASSPLGTSGIHVTQYF

J gene: TRBJ2-3
CDR3 length: 17
V gene: TRBV19
CDR3 protein: CASSIGRLAGRTDTQYF

J gene: TRBJ1-6
CDR3 length: 17
V gene: TRBV10-3
CDR3 protein: CAISRVPGQDGNSPLHF

J gene: TRBJ2-1
CDR3 length: 16
V gene: TRBV5-4
CDR3 protein: CASSLDSSGRLGGPFF

J gene: TRBJ1-4
CDR3 length: 14
V gene: TRBV19
CDR3 protein: CASSIQGANEKLFF

J gene: TRBJ2-1
CDR3 length: 17
V gene: TRBV5-1
CDR3 protein: CASSLGVDSYSYNEQFF

J gene: TRBJ2-5
CDR3 length: 14
V gene: TRBV6-2/TRBV6-3
CDR3 protein: CASSYPGRGETQYF

J gene: TRBJ1-1
CDR3 length: 13
V gene: TRBV30
CDR3 protein: CAYLRGGGAEAFF

J gene: TRBJ2-3
CDR3 length: 16
V gene: TRBV7-3
CDR3 protein: CASSLTGTGLTDTQYF

J gene: TRBJ1-3
CDR3 length: 14
V gene: TRBV11-3
CDR3 protein: CASSLFGPGNTIYF

J gene: TRBJ2-7
CDR3 length: 16
V gene: TRBV28
CDR3 protein: CASSLRGLAETYEQYF

J gene: TRBJ2-7
CDR3 length: 13
V gene: TRBV10-3
CDR3 protein: CAISRVGSYEQYF

J gene: TRBJ1-6
CDR3 length: 14
V gene: TRBV28
CDR3 protein: CASSLKQGSSPLHF

J gene: TRBJ1-4
CDR3 length: 15
V gene: TRBV7-9
CDR3 protein: CASSTNRVVGEKLFF

J gene: TRBJ2-1
CDR3 length: 16
V gene: TRBV24-1
CDR3 protein: CATSVPGLAGNNEQFF

J gene: TRBJ1-6
CDR3 length: 14
V gene: TRBV9
CDR3 protein: CASSVEGTNSPLHF

J gene: TRBJ2-1
CDR3 length: 14
V gene: TRBV27
CDR3 protein: CASSSTALELEQFF

J gene: TRBJ1-6
CDR3 length: 10
V gene: TRBV2
CDR3 protein: CASRGTPLHF

J gene: TRBJ1-2
CDR3 length: 13
V gene: TRBV29-1
CDR3 protein: CSGMTGDSYGYTF

J gene: TRBJ2-1
CDR3 length: 16
V gene: TRBV7-9
CDR3 protein: CASSLVLSFGLNEQFF